This TCR beta chain was obtained from a study of cytomegalovirus exposure and HLA in healthy donors. Regarding the study as a whole: A link between a missense DCLRE1C variant and TCR beta V- and J-gene trimming emerged from a later analysis.

Germline V lookup: CDR1 SGHNT, CDR2 YENEEA. The CDR3 has 14 amino acids. Losses at the gene ends were 0 bases for V and 2 bases for J; bases not matched to a gene: 0. As for this clone: Its antigen remains unknown.

The PCR employed 60 Vbeta primers together with 13 Jbeta primers. The repertoire was sequenced with immunoSEQ multiplex PCR; TCRdb's copy has only in-frame clones and lacks some. The repertoire consists of about 120,000 clones, with approximately 83% occurring once and the leading ten covering around 2.5%. Sample: PBMCs. The sequence derives from a woman younger than 30 in good health and CMV-seronegative. The chain links TRBV11-3 to TRBJ1-1; TRBD1 aligns across 7 bases. The CDR3: CASSLEGGNTEAFF. The CDR3 coding sequence is TGTGCCAGCAGCTTAGAAGGGGGCAACACTGAAGCTTTCTTT. The complete variable domain, with remaining parts taken from reference TRBV11-3 and TRBJ1-1, reads EAGVVQSPRYKIIEKKQPVAFWCNPISGHNTLYWYLQNLGQGPELLIRYENEEAVDDSQLPKDRFSAERLKGVDSTLKIQPAELGDSAVYLCASSLEGGNTEAFFGQGTRLTVV.